This T cell receptor beta chain is from a study of T cells in pancreatic ductal adenocarcinoma. Surgery without prior neoadjuvant therapy was the treatment of the selected pancreatic ductal adenocarcinoma patients. Clones were read by immunoSEQ multiplex PCR, and TCRdb kept only the in-frame ones, dropping some. The repertoire holds 30,000 or so clones, more than 80% seen once, with 2.2% in the top ten. Looked up from germline, CDR1 is SGHAT and CDR2 is FQNNGV. Trimming took off 2 bases at V and 0 bases at J, with 7 bases between the two ends. The CDR3 has 15 residues. The sequencing input was PBMCs. The TCR comes from a human donor with pancreatic ductal adenocarcinoma. This chain uses TRBV11-2 with TRBJ1-4, with D hard to call. The CDR3 coding sequence is TGTGCCAGCAGCTTAAGGCCAGCAACTAATGAAAAACTGTTTTTT. This gives the protein CASSLRPATNEKLFF.